The clone carrying this TCR beta chain is a singleton in its sample. The antigen is not known. The V gene's germline CDR1 is LNHDA and CDR2 SQIVND (reference sequence). There are 15 residues in the CDR3. Trimming took 6 bases from V and 6 from J, leaving 18 bases between them. This entry belongs to a study of cytomegalovirus exposure and HLA in healthy donors. Study outcomes and limitations: Reports showed the classifier diagnosing cytomegalovirus status with high specificity and sensitivity. The study designated 150 or so TCR beta chains cytomegalovirus-associated.

The study ran its PCR with 60 Vbeta and 13 Jbeta primers. Only in-frame clones appear in the TCRdb table, and some are missing; sequencing was by immunoSEQ multiplex PCR. The table includes 190,000 or so clones, about four fifths detected once. The chain is built from TRBV19 and TRBJ1-5; a weak D match, TRBD1 (6 bases). Sequenced material: PBMCs. The TCR originated in a boy aged 2-9 years in good health and CMV-seronegative. The CDR3 nucleotides are TGTGCCAGTAGCTCCAAACAGGGATTGGCTCAGCCCCAGCATTTT. As protein: CASSSKQGLAQPQHF.